These 32 T cell receptor beta chains originate from one sample sequenced in a study of early stage breast cancer tumors. This table comes from immunoSEQ multiplex PCR, and its TCRdb copy is limited to in-frame clones, with some not included. Of tens of thousands of clones detected, just over 90% appear once; the ten largest clones hold less than 6.5%. The specimen was blood. The receptor source for this set is a person between 65 and 79 years old with breast cancer.

This chain connects TRBV19 to TRBJ2-7; no clear D gene. CDR1 and CDR2 from the germline V gene are LNHDA and SQIVND (reference sequence). CDR3 size: 15 residues. Trimming removed 3 bases at V and 0 bases at J, with 12 bases between. The chain's CDR3 is CASSIAKLASYEQYF. The CDR3 DNA is TGTGCCAGTAGTATTGCCAAGTTGGCCTCCTACGAGCAGTACTTC.

The chain joins TRBV11-2 to TRBJ2-7, with D perhaps matching TRBD2 (6 bases). With 1 base removed from V and 3 bases from J, the gap between germline ends came to 10 bases. The CDR3 runs 14 residues. The germline V gene has CDR1 SGHAT and CDR2 FQNNGV. The CDR3 loop reads CASSLGGGIYEQYF. The CDR3 coding sequence is TGTGCCAGCAGCTTAGGGGGAGGAATCTACGAGCAGTACTTC.

In regard to this clone: The junction shows a germline mismatch at one end, possibly a read error. The V and J genes are TRBV27 and TRBJ1-2; D might be TRBD1 (6 bases). Looked up from germline, CDR1 is MNHEY and CDR2 is SMNVEV (reference sequence). The CDR3 has 14 residues. The CDR3 spells CAGRGGGTNYGYTF. CDR3 coding DNA: TGTGCCGGCAGGGGAGGAGGAACTAACTATGGCTACACCTTC.

The chain combines TRBV6-5 with TRBJ1-5; TRBD1 matches 7 bases. Germline trimming cut 4 bases from V and 4 bases from J; bases unmatched to any gene: 1. Per germline, CDR1 MNHEY and CDR2 SVGAGI. The CDR3 runs to 13 residues. The CDR3 region is CASSLDRNQPQHF. In DNA form, the CDR3 reads TGTGCCAGCAGTTTGGACAGGAATCAGCCCCAGCATTTT.

The chain combines TRBV5-8 with TRBJ2-1, with TRBD2 identical over 11 bases. Germline V gives CDR1 SGHTS, CDR2 YDEGEE. The CDR3 extends over 16 amino acids. Trimming removed 3 bases from V and 6 bases from J; junction bases left unmatched: 8. Here the CDR3 DNA reads TGTGCCAGCAGCTCAATGCCCCTAGCGGGAGGCAATGAGCAGTTCTTC. Its translation: CASSSMPLAGGNEQFF.

V and J are TRBV7-3 and TRBJ1-3; tentative D call: TRBD1 (6 bases). V was clipped by 5 bases and J by 4 bases, with 12 bases between them. Germline V gene sequence: CDR1 SGHTA, CDR2 FQGTGA. The CDR3 is 14 residues long. The CDR3 spells CASSAGTYGNTIYF. The DNA of the CDR3 is TGTGCCAGCAGCGCAGGGACATACGGAAACACCATATATTTT.

There are a few counts of this clone. This chain connects TRBV18 to TRBJ1-5; 7 nucleotides agree with TRBD1. CDR1 is KGHSH and CDR2 is LQKENI in the germline V gene. This CDR3 spans 15 amino acids. The junction had 5 bases not matched to a gene; V was cut back by 1 base and J by 5 bases. The CDR3 DNA is TGTGCCAGCTCACCACAGACAGGGTGGGATCAGCCCCAGCATTTT. It codes for CASSPQTGWDQPQHF.

The genes are TRBV4-2 and TRBJ2-5; the match to TRBD2 covers 7 bases. Germline V gene lookup returns CDR1 LGHNA and CDR2 YNFKEQ. There are 16 residues in the CDR3. V was clipped by 1 base and J by 4 bases; unmatched bases: 9. The CDR3 sequence: CASSQGVGEGLETQYF. In nucleotides, the CDR3 is TGTGCCAGCAGCCAAGGCGTCGGGGAGGGTCTAGAGACCCAGTACTTC.

This clone came up a few times. The chain links TRBV9 to TRBJ1-1, with D unresolved. This CDR3 comprises 15 residues. Germline V CDR1 and CDR2: SGDLS, YYNGEE. V was clipped by 0 bases and J by 1 base, with 10 bases between them. The CDR3 bases are TGTGCCAGCAGCGTAGACTGGGCAGGGAACACTGAAGCTTTCTTT. Residues: CASSVDWAGNTEAFF.

The J gene is TRBJ2-1, the V gene TRBV2; the match to TRBD1 covers 12 bases. Trimming cost V 4 bases and J 2 bases; bases outside gene matches: 6. CDR3 size: 17 residues. CDR1 and CDR2 (germline): SNHLY, FYNNEI. Here the CDR3 reads CASSGRGQGAPYNEQFF. The CDR3 region has the DNA TGTGCCAGCAGTGGCAGGGGACAGGGGGCCCCCTACAATGAGCAGTTCTTC.

V and J are TRBV15 and TRBJ2-7; no clear D gene. CDR1 LNHNV and CDR2 YYDKDF come from the germline V gene (reference sequence). The CDR3 totals 13 residues. V dropped 0 bases and J dropped 9 bases, with 12 bases sitting between them. CDR3 amino acids: CATSRDESSTQYF. In nucleotides, the CDR3 is TGTGCCACCAGCAGAGATGAGTCGAGTACGCAGTACTTC.

V usage is TRBV5-1 and J usage is TRBJ1-1; unclear D gene. This CDR3 region has 15 residues. The germline V and J ends were trimmed by 4 bases and 5 bases, with 18 bases remaining between them. From germline, CDR1 is SGHRS and CDR2 YFSETQ. In DNA, the CDR3 is TGCGCCAGCAGCCCGACGACTGCGGAGGGAACTGAAGCTTTCTTT. The encoded protein is CASSPTTAEGTEAFF.

V usage is TRBV15 and J usage is TRBJ1-4; D call uncertain. The V end lost 0 bases, the J end lost 0 bases, and 8 bases lay between the germline ends. The CDR3 runs to 16 residues. Germline V gene lookup returns CDR1 LNHNV and CDR2 YYDKDF (reference sequence). This chain's CDR3 is CATSRDRAATNEKLFF. The CDR3 nucleotides are TGTGCCACCAGCAGAGATCGTGCGGCAACTAATGAAAAACTGTTTTTT.

This clone has just one count. The chain joins TRBV30 to TRBJ1-3; 7 nucleotides match TRBD1. V lost 5 bases to trimming and J lost 4 bases; unmatched junction nucleotides: 5. The CDR3 is made up of 13 amino acids. CDR1 and CDR2 (germline): GTSNPN, SVGIG (reference sequence). The CDR3 DNA is TGTGCCTGGGCCCGGGACAGAGGAAACACCATATATTTT. Its protein is CAWARDRGNTIYF.

The chain is built from TRBV5-4 and TRBJ2-3; D perhaps matches TRBD1 (6 bases). Germline V gene lookup returns CDR1 SGHNT and CDR2 YYREEE (reference sequence). The V end lost 5 bases, the J end lost 6 bases, and 13 bases lay between the germline ends. The CDR3 is 13 residues long. CDR3 region: CASSQNRVDTQYF. For the CDR3, the DNA is TGTGCCAGCAGTCAAAACAGGGTCGATACGCAGTATTTT.

The J gene is TRBJ1-1, the V gene TRBV5-1; tentative D call: TRBD1 (5 bases). The germline V gene has CDR1 SGHRS and CDR2 YFSETQ. V gave up 3 bases and J gave up 3 bases, with 15 bases separating them. This CDR3 comprises 15 residues. CDR3 in amino acids: CASSSSVGDDTEAFF. Written as DNA, the CDR3 is TGCGCCAGCAGCTCTAGCGTAGGGGATGACACTGAAGCTTTCTTT.

This chain connects TRBV7-2 to TRBJ2-3; 11 bases line up with TRBD2. The V segment lost 1 base and the J segment 3 bases; nucleotides outside the gene matches: 3. Germline V CDR1 and CDR2: SGHTA, FQGNSA. CDR3 size: 16 residues. CDR3 loop: CASSLVGTSGTDTQYF. CDR3 nucleotide sequence: TGTGCCAGCAGCTTAGTAGGGACTAGCGGTACAGATACGCAGTATTTT.

V is TRBV6-5 and J is TRBJ2-7; 7 positions match TRBD2. CDR1 and CDR2 (germline): MNHEY, SVGAGI. The CDR3 consists of 14 residues. V trimming: 3 bases; J trimming: 3 bases; junction bases outside the gene matches: 5. CDR3: CASSYIGRGYEQYF. The DNA of the CDR3 is TGTGCCAGCAGTTATATTGGGAGGGGCTACGAGCAGTACTTC.

CDR3 sequence reads: CASSVGGGLGTQYF. The CDR3 nucleotides are TGTGCCAGCAGCGTAGGGGGGGGGCTAGGGACCCAGTACTTC. The chain joins TRBV9 to TRBJ2-5; D is possibly TRBD2 (7 bases). The CDR3 contains 14 residues. Between the trimmed V and J ends, which lost 0 bases and 7 bases, there was a span of 13 bases. CDR1 is SGDLS, CDR2 YYNGEE, per germline.

The CDR3 nucleotides are TGTGCCTCCGGTCCGGATACGCAGTATTTT. As protein: CASGPDTQYF. V gene TRBV6-6 combines with J gene TRBJ2-3; D not certain. Germline loops: CDR1 MNHNY, CDR2 SVGAGI (reference sequence). V lost 11 bases and J lost 6, with 9 bases in between. This CDR3 region has 10 residues.

The rearrangement joins TRBV7-2 to TRBJ2-5, with 7 bases matching TRBD1. Trimming cost V 6 bases and J 3 bases; bases outside gene matches: 4. The germline V gene encodes CDR1 SGHTA and CDR2 FQGNSA. The CDR3 consists of 13 residues. Here the CDR3 reads CASSSDREETQYF. Written as DNA, the CDR3 is TGTGCCAGCAGTTCCGACAGGGAAGAGACCCAGTACTTC.

Only one count was recorded for this clone. The rearrangement uses TRBV19 and TRBJ2-3; 8 nucleotides line up with TRBD1. Germline CDR1 LNHDA, CDR2 SQIVND (reference sequence). The CDR3 spans 13 residues. Trimming cost V 9 bases and J 5 bases; bases outside gene matches: 7. The CDR3 sequence is CASGQGPRDTQYF. The DNA for the CDR3 is TGTGCCAGCGGACAGGGTCCAAGAGATACGCAGTATTTT.

The rearrangement uses TRBV6-6 and TRBJ2-7, with D possibly TRBD2 on 6 matching bases. Between the trimmed V and J ends, which lost 0 bases and 5 bases, there was a span of 14 bases. This CDR3 is built from 15 residues. Germline V lookup: CDR1 MNHNY, CDR2 SVGAGI (reference sequence). CDR3 sequence (DNA): TGTGCCAGCAGTTACTCGGGGGGAGATAGGGACGAGCAGTACTTC. Its protein is CASSYSGGDRDEQYF.

The chain carries TRBV4-3 and TRBJ2-6; 7 bases agree with TRBD2. The CDR3 sequence is 19 residues long. V gave up 0 bases and J gave up 2 bases; unmatched junction bases: 10. In germline, CDR1 is LGHNA, CDR2 YSLEER. CDR3 sequence (DNA): TGCGCCAGCAGCCAAGAATCCGGGGGGTACCTCCCTGGGGCCAACGTCCTGACTTTC. It encodes CASSQESGGYLPGANVLTF.

The sample holds one count of this clone. The gene calls are TRBV5-1 and TRBJ1-4; TRBD1 aligns across 9 bases. V dropped 2 bases and J dropped 8; count of bases not matched to a gene: 4. CDR3 length: 14 residues. CDR1 SGHRS and CDR2 YFSETQ come from the germline V gene. The CDR3 DNA sequence: TGCGCCAGCAGCTTACAGGGGGCTGGGGAAAAACTGTTTTTT. This translates into CASSLQGAGEKLFF.

V is TRBV7-8 and J is TRBJ2-3; 12 nucleotides line up with TRBD2. Germline CDR1 SGHVS, CDR2 FQNEAQ. V trimming: 6 bases; J trimming: 4 bases; junction bases outside the gene matches: 5. There are 15 residues in the CDR3. CDR3 in amino acids: CASRRLAGVPDTQYF. CDR3 in DNA: TGTGCCAGCAGACGACTAGCGGGAGTCCCAGATACGCAGTATTTT.

The chain employs TRBV5-1 and TRBJ1-1, with D unclear. In germline, CDR1 is SGHRS, CDR2 YFSETQ. This CDR3 is 15 amino acids long. The germline V and J ends were trimmed by 4 bases and 3 bases, with 16 bases remaining between them. The CDR3 coding sequence is TGCGCCAGCAGCGGCGGTCCCGGCTACGACACTGAAGCTTTCTTT. It encodes CASSGGPGYDTEAFF. Full variable domain (remainder filled in from reference TRBV5-1 and TRBJ1-1): KAGVTQTPRYLIKTRGQQVTLSCSPISGHRSVSWYQQTPGQGLQFLFEYFSETQRNKGNFPGRFSGRQFSNSRSEMNVSTLELGDSALYLCASSGGPGYDTEAFFGQGTRLTVV.

This chain joins TRBV18 and TRBJ1-1; D is perhaps TRBD1 (5 bases). CDR1 is KGHSH and CDR2 is LQKENI in the germline V gene. Deletions cut 1 base from V and 0 bases from J, with 9 bases between. The CDR3 consists of 15 residues. CDR3 amino acids: CASSPRGEMNTEAFF. The CDR3 nucleotides are TGTGCCAGCTCACCACGGGGGGAGATGAACACTGAAGCTTTCTTT.

There are a few counts of this clone. The rearrangement joins TRBV10-3 to TRBJ2-5; D perhaps matches TRBD1 (5 bases). Per germline, CDR1 ENHRY and CDR2 SYGVKD. V was clipped by 4 bases and J by 5 bases, with 5 bases between them. The CDR3 has 11 amino acids. The CDR3 nucleotides read TGTGCCATCAGTGCAGGGGAGACCCAGTACTTC. It yields the protein CAISAGETQYF.

CDR3 nucleotides: TGTGCCAGCAGCTTGGTCATCGAGACAGGGCAAGCGCAGTATTTT. As protein: CASSLVIETGQAQYF. This sequence joins TRBV5-8 and TRBJ2-3, with TRBD1 identical over 7 bases. The germline V gene has CDR1 SGHTS and CDR2 YDEGEE. J was trimmed by 10 bases and V by 0 bases; bases with no gene match: 11. The CDR3 runs to 15 residues. Based on the CDR3 plus reference TRBV5-8 and TRBJ2-3, the full variable domain is EAGVTQSPTHLIKTRGQQATLRCSPISGHTSVYWYQQALGLGLQFLLWYDEGEERNRGNFPPRFSGRQFPNYSSELNVNALELEDSALYLCASSLVIETGQAQYFGPGTRLTVL.

The chain combines TRBV4-3 with TRBJ2-3, with a tentative D call TRBD2 (6 bases). The CDR3 is 14 amino acids. Trimming removed 6 bases at V and 4 bases at J, with 14 bases between. The V gene's germline CDR1 is LGHNA and CDR2 YSLEER. CDR3 nucleotide sequence: TGCGCCAGCAGTGGGCAGGGAGGCGCAGATACGCAGTATTTT. It encodes CASSGQGGADTQYF.

The V gene is TRBV7-9, the J gene TRBJ2-5, with D possibly being TRBD2 (5 bases). CDR3 size: 14 residues. V shed 8 bases and J shed 2 bases, with 15 bases lying between them. Germline V CDR1 and CDR2: SEHNR, FQNEAQ (reference sequence). The chain's CDR3 is CASGPRTQQETQYF. CDR3 in DNA: TGTGCCAGCGGACCTCGGACTCAACAAGAGACCCAGTACTTC. The variable domain in full, with the rest retrieved from reference TRBV7-9 and TRBJ2-5, is DTGVSQNPRHKITKRGQNVTFRCDPISEHNRLYWYRQTLGQGPEFLTYFQNEAQLEKSRLLSDRFSAERPKGSFSTLEIQRTEQGDSAMYLCASGPRTQQETQYFGPGTRLLVL.